Given below is one T cell receptor (beta chain) in context. This entry is derived from a study of blood T cell repertoires in COVID-19. On the study more broadly: The cDNA or gDNA used as material had been derived from T cells, B-cell-depleted T cells, or PBMCs.

Trimming at V came to 0 bases and at J to 8 bases, leaving 9 bases not matched to a gene. The CDR3 is 16 residues long. The germline CDR1 and CDR2 sequences are PRHDT and FYEKMQ (reference sequence). The authors' processing: Amplified reference gene primers provided the basis for estimating nucleated cell counts. The repertoire was sequenced with immunoSEQ multiplex PCR; TCRdb's copy has only in-frame clones and lacks some. For V, J and clone size, that table is used; D and trimming come from the DNA. The sample has a few hundred thousand clones, 87% seen once; the top ten hold about 12%. The sequenced material came from peripheral blood. V gene TRBV13 combines with J gene TRBJ2-1, with 8 bases aligning to TRBD1. The sequence derives from a young woman who had recovered from COVID-19. In DNA form, the CDR3 reads TGTGCCAGCAGCTTAGGACGTCAGGGGGCGAAGGATGAGCAGTTCTTC. Encoded protein: CASSLGRQGAKDEQFF. The full variable domain, completed using reference TRBV13 and TRBJ2-1, is AAGVIQSPRHLIKEKRETATLKCYPIPRHDTVYWYQQGPGQDPQFLISFYEKMQSDKGSIPDRFSAQQFSDYHSELNMSSLELGDSALYFCASSLGRQGAKDEQFFGPGTRLTVL.